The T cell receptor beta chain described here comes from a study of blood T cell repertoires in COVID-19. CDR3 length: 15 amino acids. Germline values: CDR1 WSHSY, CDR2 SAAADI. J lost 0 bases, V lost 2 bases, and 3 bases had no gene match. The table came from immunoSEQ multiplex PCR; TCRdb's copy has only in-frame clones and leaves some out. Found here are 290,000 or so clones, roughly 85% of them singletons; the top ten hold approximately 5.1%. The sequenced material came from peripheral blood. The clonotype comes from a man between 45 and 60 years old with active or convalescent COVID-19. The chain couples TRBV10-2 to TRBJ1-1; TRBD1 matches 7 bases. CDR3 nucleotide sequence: TGCGCCAGCAGTGAGAGGACAGGCTTGAACACTGAAGCTTTCTTT. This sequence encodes CASSERTGLNTEAFF.